These 3 T cell receptor beta chains were all obtained from the same sample, sequenced in a study of persistence of HIV-infected CD4 T cells. The libraries were made with immunoSEQ version 4 in survey mode. Sequencing used immunoSEQ multiplex PCR; TCRdb keeps in-frame clones, though not all of them. In the table there are about 33,000 clones, around 83% of which are singletons. Their specific antigens are unknown. The stimulus was an HIV-1 Gag 15-mer peptide pool, about 1.1 ug/peptide/mL. Memory cells lacking CD40L and CD69 with high CD45RO were sorted. The sample here was cultured CD4+ T cells from PBMCs, taken from a patient who received antiretroviral therapy. These receptor sequences come from an adult with HIV. The donor label of this sample is uncertain.

The V gene is TRBV30, the J gene TRBJ1-2; TRBD1 agrees at 7 bases. With 4 bases clipped from V and 3 bases from J, the junction kept 11 bases outside the gene matches. Germline V gives CDR1 GTSNPN, CDR2 SVGIG (reference sequence). The CDR3 extends over 15 amino acids. The CDR3 spells CAWNKPHQGDYGYTF. CDR3 sequence (DNA): TGTGCCTGGAATAAGCCCCATCAGGGGGACTATGGCTACACCTTC.

The chain couples TRBV5-1 to TRBJ2-4, with D maybe TRBD2 (5 bases). The CDR3 length is 15 residues. V was trimmed by 0 bases and J by 8 bases, leaving 15 bases between them. Germline lookup yields CDR1 SGHRS and CDR2 YFSETQ. The CDR3 loop reads CASSLVGGYGDIQYF. The CDR3 region has the DNA TGCGCCAGCAGCTTGGTAGGCGGGTACGGGGACATTCAGTACTTC. Full variable domain (outside the CDR3, taken from reference TRBV5-1 and TRBJ2-4): KAGVTQTPRYLIKTRGQQVTLSCSPISGHRSVSWYQQTPGQGLQFLFEYFSETQRNKGNFPGRFSGRQFSNSRSEMNVSTLELGDSALYLCASSLVGGYGDIQYFGAGTRLSVL.

The chain employs TRBV7-7 and TRBJ2-5, with TRBD2 identical over 7 bases. Per germline, CDR1 SSHAT and CDR2 FNYEAQ (reference sequence). J gave up 5 bases and V 6 bases, and 15 bases lay outside the gene matches. The CDR3 has 16 residues. The DNA for the CDR3 is TGTGCCAGCAGTCCGATGCGGGGGAGCCTGGGGGAGACCCAGTACTTC. It encodes CASSPMRGSLGETQYF. Based on the CDR3 plus reference TRBV7-7 and TRBJ2-5, the full variable domain is GAGVSQSPRYKVTKRGQDVTLRCDPISSHATLYWYQQALGQGPEFLTYFNYEAQPDKSGLPSDRFSAERPEGSISTLTIQRTEQRDSAMYRCASSPMRGSLGETQYFGPGTRLLVL.